These T cell receptor beta chains were read from a single sample in a study of cytomegalovirus exposure and HLA in healthy donors. Some clones are missing from TCRdb's copy, which holds only in-frame ones; the method was immunoSEQ multiplex PCR. This sample has 150,000 to 200,000 clones, with 70% to 85% found just once. Material for sequencing was PBMCs. The receptors were gathered from a middle-aged man in good health and CMV-seronegative. Each CDR3 is given with its conserved first and last residue. The D gene is left open where the match is weak. Expanded clones get a size class; other rows say once, few or many, or leave the size out.

v_gene	abundance	d_gene	j_gene	CDR3nt	CDR3aa
TRBV5-1	once	TRBD2	TRBJ2-7	TGCGCCAGCAGCCTTAGCGGGGGGGTCCACGAGCAGTACTTC	CASSLSGGVHEQYF
TRBV9	-	TRBD2	TRBJ2-1	TGTGCCAGCAGCTCAGGACTAGCGGGGGGGCCGTGGAATGAGCAGTTCTTC	CASSSGLAGGPWNEQFF
TRBV6-5	-	-	TRBJ1-1	TGTGCCAGCAGTTCATGGGGGGTAGATACTGAAGCTTTCTTT	CASSSWGVDTEAFF
TRBV18	-	TRBD1	TRBJ1-2	TGTGCCAGCTCGCCCAATCAGGGACAGGGACCTGGCTACACCTTC	CASSPNQGQGPGYTF
TRBV7-7	-	TRBD1	TRBJ2-3	TGTGCTAGCAGCTTAACCGGACAGGGGGACGATACGCAGTATTTT	CASSLTGQGDDTQYF
TRBV5-1	once	-	TRBJ1-2	TGCGCCAGCAGCTTGTTGGGAGTTGCGGGCTATGGCTACACCTTC	CASSLLGVAGYGYTF
TRBV19	few	TRBD1	TRBJ1-2	TGTGCCAGTAGGACCACGGGACAGGGGAATTATGGCTACACCTTC	CASRTTGQGNYGYTF
TRBV20-1	once	-	TRBJ2-1	TGCAGTGCTAGTCCCCGCAATGAGCAGTTCTTC	CSASPRNEQFF
TRBV11-2	-	TRBD1	TRBJ2-1	TGTGCCAGCAGCCCTGGACAGGGTTTGGGGAATGAGCAGTTCTTC	CASSPGQGLGNEQFF
TRBV13	-	-	TRBJ2-2	TGTGCCAGCAGCGCACAAGGGGGACCGAACACCGGGGAGCTGTTTTTT	CASSAQGGPNTGELFF
TRBV12-2	-	-	TRBJ1-1	TGTGCAAGTCGCTTCCGGGACGGAGGGACTGAAGCTTTCTTT	CASRFRDGGTEAFF
TRBV27	-	TRBD1	TRBJ2-2	TGTGCCAGCAGTTTAGGGACAGGGGGCTTCCACACCGGGGAGCTGTTTTTT	CASSLGTGGFHTGELFF
TRBV7-6	once	-	TRBJ2-7	TGTGCCAGCAGCTTAGAACCCGGCCAGGCGTTATACGAGCAGTACTTC	CASSLEPGQALYEQYF
TRBV6-4	many	TRBD2	TRBJ2-3	TGTGCCAGCAGTGACGCGGGAGGAGGCACAGATACGCAGTATTTT	CASSDAGGGTDTQYF
TRBV7-6	few	-	TRBJ1-5	TGTGCCAGCAGCTTAGGGGGAGACAATCAGCCCCAGCATTTT	CASSLGGDNQPQHF
TRBV6-6	-	TRBD2	TRBJ2-3	TGTGCCAGCAGCATTACTAGCGGGGGGCTGGATACGCAGTATTTT	CASSITSGGLDTQYF
TRBV28	-	TRBD1	TRBJ1-2	TGTGCCAGCAGTCCGCAGGGGGCGCCCCGGTGGGGCTACACCTTC	CASSPQGAPRWGYTF
TRBV7-2	-	TRBD1	TRBJ2-7	TGTGCCAGCAGCTTCGACAGGGGGCGGTCCTACGAGCAGTACTTC	CASSFDRGRSYEQYF
TRBV5-1	-	TRBD2	TRBJ2-2	TGCGCCAGCAGCCCGGATGGGACTACGGGGGGGGAGCTGTTTTTT	CASSPDGTTGGELFF
TRBV7-9	-	-	TRBJ1-1	TGTTCCAGCAGCTTTCCGGGAACCTACAACACTGAAGCTTTCTTT	CSSSFPGTYNTEAFF
TRBV11-2	-	TRBD1	TRBJ1-1	TGTGCCAGCAGCTTATGGACAGGCGAAGCTTTCTTT	CASSLWTGEAFF
TRBV6-5	few	-	TRBJ2-3	TGTGCCAGCAGGTACAGGCTAGGAATGAGCACAGATACGCAGTATTTT	CASRYRLGMSTDTQYF
TRBV6-1	-	-	TRBJ2-7	TGTGCCAGCAGTGAAGAGGCGGGGCGGGTCCACGAGCAGTACTTC	CASSEEAGRVHEQYF
TRBV5-1	-	TRBD1	TRBJ2-7	TGCGCCAGCAGCTTGGGGACAGGGTACCACGAGCAGTACTTC	CASSLGTGYHEQYF
TRBV7-9	-	TRBD2	TRBJ2-7	TGTGCCAGCAGCTTAGGTGCGGGGGGACGAGAGCAGTACTTC	CASSLGAGGREQYF
TRBV7-8	-	-	TRBJ2-3	TGTGCCAGCAGCTTAGGCGGGCCCGATACGCAGTATTTT	CASSLGGPDTQYF
TRBV4-1	-	TRBD2	TRBJ2-1	TGCGCCAGCAGCCCTACTAGCGGTCTCATTGTAGGTGAGCAGTTCTTC	CASSPTSGLIVGEQFF
TRBV6-4	-	-	TRBJ1-1	TGTGCCAGCAGCGAGGGCCTGAACACTGAAGCTTTCTTT	CASSEGLNTEAFF
TRBV19	-	-	TRBJ1-2	TGTGCCAGTAGTGCAGGTGCCGGTCAGGCTAACTATGGCTACACCTTC	CASSAGAGQANYGYTF
TRBV21-1	few	-	TRBJ2-2	TGTGCCAGCAGCAAAGTTTACAGGGGTTCCGGGGAGCTGTTTTTT	CASSKVYRGSGELFF
TRBV11-2	few	-	TRBJ2-7	TGTGCCAGCAGCAACGACAGGTTAAGCTCCTACGAGCAGTACTTC	CASSNDRLSSYEQYF
TRBV6-5	-	-	TRBJ1-2	TGTGCCAGCAGTTACGACGGGAGCTATGGCTACACCTTC	CASSYDGSYGYTF
TRBV6-6	-	-	TRBJ1-2	TGTGCCAGCAGTTACTCCAGTTCAGCTAACTATGGCTACACCTTC	CASSYSSSANYGYTF
TRBV6-4	-	TRBD2	TRBJ2-3	TGTGCCAGCAGTGACGGGGCGGGGGGCACAGATACGCAGTATTTT	CASSDGAGGTDTQYF
TRBV5-1	-	TRBD1	TRBJ2-1	TGCGCCAGCAGCAGGGACAGGGGCATAAACAATGAGCAGTTCTTC	CASSRDRGINNEQFF
TRBV19	-	TRBD1	TRBJ1-5	TGTGCCAGTATGAAAGGGGGCGACAATCAGCCCCAGCATTTT	CASMKGGDNQPQHF
TRBV30	few	-	TRBJ2-7	TGTGCCTGGAGTGTTGCTGGCGGGTACGAGCAGTACTTC	CAWSVAGGYEQYF
TRBV6-5	-	-	TRBJ2-1	TGTGCCAGCAGTTACAGGGGATCCAATGAGCAGTTCTTC	CASSYRGSNEQFF
TRBV5-6	-	TRBD1	TRBJ2-5	TGTGCCAGCAGCACCGGGACAGTGATACAAGAGACCCAGTACTTC	CASSTGTVIQETQYF
TRBV4-1	-	-	TRBJ1-3	TGCGCCAGCAGCCAAGATCCAACAGCTGGAAACACCATATATTTT	CASSQDPTAGNTIYF
TRBV2	-	-	TRBJ1-1	TGTGCCAGCAGTTCTAAACAGGGTAGGTCTGAAGCTTTCTTT	CASSSKQGRSEAFF
TRBV5-1	-	TRBD1	TRBJ1-5	TGCGCCAGCAGCTTGGGGGACAGGGGAGGCAATCAGCCCCAGCATTTT	CASSLGDRGGNQPQHF
TRBV5-1	-	TRBD1	TRBJ2-1	TGCGCCAGCAGGTCCCCTGGGACAGGATACAATGAGCAGTTCTTC	CASRSPGTGYNEQFF
TRBV11-3	once	TRBD2	TRBJ2-1	TGTGCCAGCAGCCCGGGGGGGATAATAAATGAGCAGTTCTTC	CASSPGGIINEQFF
TRBV6-1	-	TRBD2	TRBJ2-2	TGTGCCAGCATCGGGACTAGCGGGTACACCGGGGAGCTGTTTTTT	CASIGTSGYTGELFF
TRBV28	-	-	TRBJ1-2	TGTGCCAGCAGCCCCCACAGGGAGAGAGGCTACACCTTC	CASSPHRERGYTF
TRBV15	-	-	TRBJ1-5	TGTGCCACCAGCAGAGTTCACGGAACGGGTCAGCCCCAGCATTTT	CATSRVHGTGQPQHF
TRBV20-1	-	-	TRBJ2-3	TGCAGTGCCGCGCCCCAGTATTTT	CSAAPQYF
TRBV9	-	-	TRBJ2-3	TGTGCCAGCACCCTAGGGGGGGAACACACAGATACGCAGTATTTT	CASTLGGEHTDTQYF
TRBV5-1	-	TRBD1	TRBJ2-7	TGCGCCAGCAGCTTGGACAGGGGCGGTCCGTACGAGCAGTACTTC	CASSLDRGGPYEQYF
TRBV6-1	few	-	TRBJ2-1	TGTGCCATCTACTCGGAGGGGGCGAATGAGCAGTTCTTC	CAIYSEGANEQFF
TRBV5-4	-	TRBD1	TRBJ1-6	TGTGCCAGCAGCTTGGCCAGGCAGGGGGCGTATTCACCCCTCCACTTT	CASSLARQGAYSPLHF
TRBV5-8	-	-	TRBJ2-2	TGTGCCAGCGGGGCGACTAGCACCGGGGAGCTGTTTTTT	CASGATSTGELFF